This T cell receptor (beta chain) was identified in a study of control samples from healthy donors and cancer patients. Method: immunoSEQ multiplex PCR; TCRdb's copy keeps in-frame clones and lacks some. The sample carries roughly 94,000 clones, 70% to 85% recorded once. V dropped 8 bases and J dropped 5 bases, with 16 bases sitting between them. From germline, CDR1 is MNHEY and CDR2 SMNVEV (reference sequence). The CDR3 loop spans 14 amino acids. V is TRBV27 and J is TRBJ2-1; D ambiguous. Sequenced input: PBMCs. The TCR sequence derives from a man aged 65 to 79 with lung cancer. Here the CDR3 reads CASHQRGSNNEQFF. The CDR3, as DNA: TGTGCCAGCCACCAAAGAGGCAGCAACAATGAGCAGTTCTTC.